The 3 T cell receptor beta chains presented below share a single source sample, sequenced in a study of blood T cell repertoires in COVID-19. Here immunoSEQ multiplex PCR was the method, and the copy in TCRdb shows in-frame clones only, minus some. Here the sample spans some 73,000 clones, 90% being singletons. Sequencing input: peripheral blood. Receptors were obtained from a human donor in a cohort sampled during active COVID-19.

The rearrangement joins TRBV29-1 to TRBJ1-1; 8 bases agree with TRBD1. The germline CDR1 and CDR2 sequences are SQVTM and ANQGSEA. The trim removed 4 bases at V and 1 base at J, leaving 8 bases unmatched. This CDR3 contains 15 residues. CDR3 residues: CSVVSRTGKNTEAFF. For the CDR3, the DNA is TGCAGCGTTGTATCGAGGACAGGGAAGAACACTGAAGCTTTCTTT.

V and J are TRBV29-1 and TRBJ2-7, with D possibly TRBD1 on 6 matching bases. CDR1 is SQVTM, CDR2 ANQGSEA, per germline. The CDR3 has 13 amino acids. V was pared by 6 bases and J by 6 bases, with 18 bases between. DNA of the CDR3: TGCAGCGTCTCACAGGGTTCGAAGTTCGAGCAGTACTTC. The encoded protein is CSVSQGSKFEQYF.

The genes are TRBV9 and TRBJ2-7, with D unclear. This CDR3 is built from 15 residues. The V gene's germline CDR1 is SGDLS and CDR2 YYNGEE. V was pared by 0 bases and J by 2 bases, with 12 bases between. The DNA of the CDR3 is TGTGCCAGCAGCGTAGAAGGTAGCTTCCCCTACGAGCAGTACTTC. This gives the protein CASSVEGSFPYEQYF.